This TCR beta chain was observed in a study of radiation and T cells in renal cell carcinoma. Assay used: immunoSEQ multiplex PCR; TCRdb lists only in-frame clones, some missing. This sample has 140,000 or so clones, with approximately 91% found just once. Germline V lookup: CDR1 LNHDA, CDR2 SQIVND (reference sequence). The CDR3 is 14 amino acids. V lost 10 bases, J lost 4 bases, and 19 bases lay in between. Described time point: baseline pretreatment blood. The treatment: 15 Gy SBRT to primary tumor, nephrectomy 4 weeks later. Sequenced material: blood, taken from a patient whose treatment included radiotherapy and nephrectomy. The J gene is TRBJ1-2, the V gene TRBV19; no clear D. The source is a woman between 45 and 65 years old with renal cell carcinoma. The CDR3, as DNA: TGTGCCACTCAAGACGGCGGTCGAGTCTATGGCTACACCTTC. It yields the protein CATQDGGRVYGYTF.